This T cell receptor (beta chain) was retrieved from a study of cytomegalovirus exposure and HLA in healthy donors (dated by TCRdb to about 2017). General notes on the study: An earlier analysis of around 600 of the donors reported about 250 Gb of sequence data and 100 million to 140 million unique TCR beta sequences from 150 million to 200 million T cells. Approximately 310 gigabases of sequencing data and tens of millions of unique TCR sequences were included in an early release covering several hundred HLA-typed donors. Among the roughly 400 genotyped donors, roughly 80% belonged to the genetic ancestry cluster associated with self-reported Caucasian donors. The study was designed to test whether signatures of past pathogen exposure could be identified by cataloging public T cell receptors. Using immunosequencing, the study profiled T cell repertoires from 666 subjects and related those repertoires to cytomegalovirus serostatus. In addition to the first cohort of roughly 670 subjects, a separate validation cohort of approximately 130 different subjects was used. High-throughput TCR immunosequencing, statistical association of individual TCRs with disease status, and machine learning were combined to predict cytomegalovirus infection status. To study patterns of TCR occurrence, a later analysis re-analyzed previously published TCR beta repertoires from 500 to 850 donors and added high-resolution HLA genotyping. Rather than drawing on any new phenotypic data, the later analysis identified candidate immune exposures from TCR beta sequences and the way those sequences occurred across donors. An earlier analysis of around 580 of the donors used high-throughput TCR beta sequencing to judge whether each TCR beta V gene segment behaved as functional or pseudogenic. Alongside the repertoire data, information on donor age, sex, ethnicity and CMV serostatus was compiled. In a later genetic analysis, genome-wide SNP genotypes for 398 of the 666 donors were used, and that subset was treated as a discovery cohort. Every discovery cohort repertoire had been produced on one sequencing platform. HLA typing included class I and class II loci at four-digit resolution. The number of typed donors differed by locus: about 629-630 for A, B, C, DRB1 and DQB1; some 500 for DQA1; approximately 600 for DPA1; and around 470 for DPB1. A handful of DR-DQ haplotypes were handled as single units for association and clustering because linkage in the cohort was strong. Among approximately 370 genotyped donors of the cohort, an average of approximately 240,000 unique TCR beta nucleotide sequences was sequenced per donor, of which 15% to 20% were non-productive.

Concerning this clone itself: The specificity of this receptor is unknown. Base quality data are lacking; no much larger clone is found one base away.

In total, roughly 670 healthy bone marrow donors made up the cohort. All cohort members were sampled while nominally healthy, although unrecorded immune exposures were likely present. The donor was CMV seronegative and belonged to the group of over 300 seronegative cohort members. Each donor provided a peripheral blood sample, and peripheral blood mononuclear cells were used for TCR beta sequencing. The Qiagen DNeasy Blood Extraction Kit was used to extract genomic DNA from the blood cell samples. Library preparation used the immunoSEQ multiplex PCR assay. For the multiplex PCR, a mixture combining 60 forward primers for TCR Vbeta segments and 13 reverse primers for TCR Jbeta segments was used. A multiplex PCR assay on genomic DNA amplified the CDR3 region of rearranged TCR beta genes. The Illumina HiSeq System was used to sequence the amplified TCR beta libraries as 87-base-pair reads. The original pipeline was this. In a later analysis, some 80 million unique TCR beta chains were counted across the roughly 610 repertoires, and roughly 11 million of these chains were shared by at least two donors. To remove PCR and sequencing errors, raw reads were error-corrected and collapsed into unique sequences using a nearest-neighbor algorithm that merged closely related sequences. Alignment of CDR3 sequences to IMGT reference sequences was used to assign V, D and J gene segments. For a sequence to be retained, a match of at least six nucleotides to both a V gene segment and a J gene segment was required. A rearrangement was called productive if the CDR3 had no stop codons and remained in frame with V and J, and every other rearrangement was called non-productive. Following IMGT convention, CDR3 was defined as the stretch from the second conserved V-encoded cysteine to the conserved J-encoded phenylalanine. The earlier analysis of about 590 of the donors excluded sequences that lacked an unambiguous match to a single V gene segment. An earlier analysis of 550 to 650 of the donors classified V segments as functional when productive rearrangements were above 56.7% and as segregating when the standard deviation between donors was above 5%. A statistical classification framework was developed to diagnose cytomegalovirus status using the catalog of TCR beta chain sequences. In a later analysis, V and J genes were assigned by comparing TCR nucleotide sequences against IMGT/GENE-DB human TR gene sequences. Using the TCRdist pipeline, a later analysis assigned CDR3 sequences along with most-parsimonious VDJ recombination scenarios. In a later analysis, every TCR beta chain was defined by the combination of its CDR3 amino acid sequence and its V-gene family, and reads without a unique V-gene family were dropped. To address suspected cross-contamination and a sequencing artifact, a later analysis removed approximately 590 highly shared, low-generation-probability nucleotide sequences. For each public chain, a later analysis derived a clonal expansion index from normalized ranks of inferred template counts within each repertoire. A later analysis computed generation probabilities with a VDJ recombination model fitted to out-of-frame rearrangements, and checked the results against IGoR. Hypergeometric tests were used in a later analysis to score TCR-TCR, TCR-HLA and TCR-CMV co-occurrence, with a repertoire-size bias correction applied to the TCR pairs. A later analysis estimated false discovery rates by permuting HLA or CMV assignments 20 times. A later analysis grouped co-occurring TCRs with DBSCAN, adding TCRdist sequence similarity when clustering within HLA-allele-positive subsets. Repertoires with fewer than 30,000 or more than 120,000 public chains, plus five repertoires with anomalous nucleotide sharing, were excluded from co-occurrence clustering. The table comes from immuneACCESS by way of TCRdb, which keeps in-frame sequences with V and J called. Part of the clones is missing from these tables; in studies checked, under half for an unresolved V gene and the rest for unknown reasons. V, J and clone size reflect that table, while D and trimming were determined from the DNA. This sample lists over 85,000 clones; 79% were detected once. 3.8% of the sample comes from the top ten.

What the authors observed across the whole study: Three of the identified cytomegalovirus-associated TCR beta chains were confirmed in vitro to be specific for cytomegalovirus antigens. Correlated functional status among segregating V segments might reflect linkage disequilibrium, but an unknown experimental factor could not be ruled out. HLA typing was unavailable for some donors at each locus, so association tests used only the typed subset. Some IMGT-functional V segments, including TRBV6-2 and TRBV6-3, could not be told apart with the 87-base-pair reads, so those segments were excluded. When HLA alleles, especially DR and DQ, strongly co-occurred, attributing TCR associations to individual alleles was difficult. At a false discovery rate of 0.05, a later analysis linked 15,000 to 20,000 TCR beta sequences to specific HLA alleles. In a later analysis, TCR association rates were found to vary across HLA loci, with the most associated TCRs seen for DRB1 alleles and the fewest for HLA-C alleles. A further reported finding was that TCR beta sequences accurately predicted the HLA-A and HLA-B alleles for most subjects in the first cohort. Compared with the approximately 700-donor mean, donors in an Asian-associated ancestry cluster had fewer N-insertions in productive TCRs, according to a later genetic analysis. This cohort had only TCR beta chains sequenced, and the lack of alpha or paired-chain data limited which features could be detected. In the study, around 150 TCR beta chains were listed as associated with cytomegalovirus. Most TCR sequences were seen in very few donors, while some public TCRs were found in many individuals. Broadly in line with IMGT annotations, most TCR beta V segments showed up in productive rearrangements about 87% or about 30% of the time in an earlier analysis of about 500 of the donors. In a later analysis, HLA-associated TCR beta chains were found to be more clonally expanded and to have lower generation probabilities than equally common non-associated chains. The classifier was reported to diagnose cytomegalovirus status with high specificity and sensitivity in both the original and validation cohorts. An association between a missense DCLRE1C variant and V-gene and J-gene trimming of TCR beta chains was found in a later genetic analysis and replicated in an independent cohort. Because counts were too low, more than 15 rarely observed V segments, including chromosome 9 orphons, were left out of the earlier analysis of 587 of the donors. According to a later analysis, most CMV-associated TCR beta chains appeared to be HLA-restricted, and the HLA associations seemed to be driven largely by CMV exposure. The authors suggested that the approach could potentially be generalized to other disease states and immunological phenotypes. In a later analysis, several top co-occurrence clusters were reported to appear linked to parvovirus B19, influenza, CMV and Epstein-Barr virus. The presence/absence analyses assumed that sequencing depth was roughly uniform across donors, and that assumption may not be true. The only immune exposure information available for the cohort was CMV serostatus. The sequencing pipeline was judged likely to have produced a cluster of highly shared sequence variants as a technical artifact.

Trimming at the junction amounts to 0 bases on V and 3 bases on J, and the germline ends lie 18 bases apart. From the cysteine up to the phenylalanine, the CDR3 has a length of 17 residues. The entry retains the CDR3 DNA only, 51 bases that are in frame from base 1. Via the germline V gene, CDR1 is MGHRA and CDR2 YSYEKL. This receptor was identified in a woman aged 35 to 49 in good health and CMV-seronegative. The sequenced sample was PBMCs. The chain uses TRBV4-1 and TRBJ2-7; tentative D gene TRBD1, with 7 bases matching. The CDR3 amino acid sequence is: CASSQEPTRRDSYEQYF. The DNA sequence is TGCGCCAGCAGCCAAGAGCCGACCAGGCGGGACAGCTACGAGCAGTACTTC.